This TCR beta chain was sequenced for a study of neurological immune-mediated disorders. General study findings and limits: Association of the multiple sclerosis repertoire cluster with clinical or MRI features was not observed for any feature.

This clonotype has at least ten counts. Its antigen is unknown. TCRdb independently ran MiXCR on the 5' RACE reads; one entry per CDR3 protein. The table has about 74,000 distinct CDR3 sequences, less than 5.5% seen once. The CDR3 runs to 15 residues. Germline trimming cut 11 bases from V and 1 base from J; bases unmatched to any gene: 8. Germline V lookup: CDR1 MDHEN, CDR2 SYDVKM. The source of this sequence is a man in his late teens or twenties with multiple sclerosis. J is TRBJ2-1 and V is TRBV28; 10 positions agree with TRBD2. Specimen: PBMCs. CDR3 in amino acids: CAGAIAGGSYNEQFF. The CDR3 coding sequence is TGTGCCGGGGCTATAGCGGGAGGTTCCTACAATGAGCAGTTCTTC.